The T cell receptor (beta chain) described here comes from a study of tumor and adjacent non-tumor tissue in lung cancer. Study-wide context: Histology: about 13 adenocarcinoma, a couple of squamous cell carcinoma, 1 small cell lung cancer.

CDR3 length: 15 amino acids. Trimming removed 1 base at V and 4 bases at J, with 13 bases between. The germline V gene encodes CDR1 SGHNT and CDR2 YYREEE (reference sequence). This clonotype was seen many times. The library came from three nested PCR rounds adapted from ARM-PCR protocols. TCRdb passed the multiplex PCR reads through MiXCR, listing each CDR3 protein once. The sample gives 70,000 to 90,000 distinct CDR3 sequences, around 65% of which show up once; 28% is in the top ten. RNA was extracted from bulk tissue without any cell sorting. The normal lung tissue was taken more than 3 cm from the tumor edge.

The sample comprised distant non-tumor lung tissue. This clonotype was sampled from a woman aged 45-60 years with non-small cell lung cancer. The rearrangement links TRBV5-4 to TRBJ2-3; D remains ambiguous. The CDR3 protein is CASSLRLVESDTQYF. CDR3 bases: TGTGCCAGCAGCTTGCGGCTAGTCGAGTCAGATACGCAGTATTTT.